Below are 14 T cell receptor beta chains sequenced from a single sample in a study of cytomegalovirus exposure and HLA in healthy donors. 13 Jbeta primers and 60 Vbeta primers were used for the PCR. Using immunoSEQ multiplex PCR, the repertoire was profiled, and TCRdb retains in-frame clones only, with some absent. The sample shows about 76,000 clones, less than 80% of them seen only once. Material: PBMCs. The receptor set was obtained from a man aged 25-40 years in good health and CMV-seronegative.

The chain carries TRBV5-1 and TRBJ2-3; D unclear. CDR1 SGHRS and CDR2 YFSETQ come from the germline V gene. This CDR3 contains 16 residues. V was clipped by 2 bases and J by 1 base, with 14 bases between them. For the CDR3, the DNA is TGCGCCAGCAGCTTATCGAGCGCGCCCGGCACAGATACGCAGTATTTT. This codes for CASSLSSAPGTDTQYF. The whole variable domain, remainder taken from reference TRBV5-1 and TRBJ2-3, is KAGVTQTPRYLIKTRGQQVTLSCSPISGHRSVSWYQQTPGQGLQFLFEYFSETQRNKGNFPGRFSGRQFSNSRSEMNVSTLELGDSALYLCASSLSSAPGTDTQYFGPGTRLTVL.

The rearrangement joins TRBV4-3 to TRBJ2-7; tentatively, D is TRBD1 (6 bases). This CDR3 contains 15 residues. Germline assignment: CDR1 LGHNA and CDR2 YSLEER. Trimming took off 0 bases at V and 5 bases at J, with 14 bases between the two ends. CDR3 in amino acids: CASSQDGQGTDEQYF. CDR3 coding DNA: TGCGCCAGCAGCCAAGATGGCCAGGGGACCGACGAGCAGTACTTC.

This clone appeared a few times. V gene TRBV7-9 combines with J gene TRBJ2-3, with a possible D match to TRBD1 (5 bases). V lost 5 bases and J lost 0, with 15 bases in between. The CDR3 extends over 16 amino acids. CDR1 and CDR2 (germline): SEHNR, FQNEAQ (reference sequence). This CDR3 is CASSLPWGGSTDTQYF. The DNA of the CDR3 is TGTGCCAGCAGCCTCCCCTGGGGCGGAAGCACAGATACGCAGTATTTT.

This clone was detected many times. The J gene is TRBJ2-1, the V gene TRBV4-2, with 7 bases identical to TRBD2. Looked up from germline, CDR1 is LGHNA and CDR2 is YNFKEQ. The CDR3 runs 17 residues. Unmatched junction bases numbered 10, after V lost 0 bases and J lost 5 bases. Here the CDR3 DNA reads TGTGCCAGCAGCCAAGATTGGGGGGGGAGCCTGCACAATGAGCAGTTCTTC. It is translated as CASSQDWGGSLHNEQFF.

The chain joins TRBV19 to TRBJ1-5; D uncertain. The CDR3 covers 11 residues. The V end was cut by 9 bases, the J end by 5 bases, with 8 bases between. Germline V gene sequence: CDR1 LNHDA, CDR2 SQIVND (reference sequence). This CDR3 is CASHSYQPQHF. In DNA, the CDR3 is TGTGCCAGCCACAGCTATCAGCCCCAGCATTTT.

This chain uses TRBV7-2 with TRBJ1-5, with TRBD1 identical over 8 bases. V was pared by 5 bases and J by 2 bases, with 8 bases of the junction left unmatched. CDR3 size: 16 residues. Per the germline V gene, CDR1 is SGHTA and CDR2 is FQGNSA. CDR3 region: CASSAGQGRGNQPQHF. The CDR3 region has the DNA TGTGCCAGCAGCGCCGGACAGGGTCGGGGCAATCAGCCCCAGCATTTT.

The rearrangement joins TRBV10-3 to TRBJ1-2; possibly TRBD1 for D (5 bases). CDR1 and CDR2 (germline): ENHRY, SYGVKD. There are 13 residues in the CDR3. V was clipped by 5 bases and J by 0 bases, with 7 bases between them. CDR3 nucleotide sequence: TGTGCCATCAGTCCGGGGGCTAACTATGGCTACACCTTC. The encoded protein is CAISPGANYGYTF.

CDR3 in DNA: TGTGCCAGCACGGGGGAGGAGACCCAGTACTTC. This translates into CASTGEETQYF. This rearrangement joins TRBV2 to TRBJ2-5; a weak D match, TRBD2 (6 bases). V dropped 7 bases and J dropped 5 bases, with 8 bases sitting between them. CDR1 and CDR2 (germline): SNHLY, FYNNEI. The CDR3 loop spans 11 amino acids.

The CDR3 loop reads CASSGGTENQPQHF. DNA of the CDR3: TGTGCCAGTAGTGGAGGGACGGAGAATCAGCCCCAGCATTTT. V gene TRBV19 combines with J gene TRBJ1-5; possible D gene TRBD1, 5 bases. V dropped 5 bases and J dropped 4 bases, with 12 bases sitting between them. This CDR3 is 14 amino acids long. Per germline, CDR1 LNHDA and CDR2 SQIVND (reference sequence). The variable domain in full, with the rest retrieved from reference TRBV19 and TRBJ1-5, is DGGITQSPKYLFRKEGQNVTLSCEQNLNHDAMYWYRQDPGQGLRLIYYSQIVNDFQKGDIAEGYSVSREKKESFPLTVTSAQKNPTAFYLCASSGGTENQPQHFGDGTRLSIL.

The genes are TRBV30 and TRBJ2-5; possibly TRBD1 for D (5 bases). The V end lost 5 bases, the J end lost 1 base, and 11 bases lay between the germline ends. The CDR3 loop spans 13 amino acids. CDR1 is GTSNPN and CDR2 is SVGIG in the germline V gene (reference sequence). CDR3 in amino acids: CAWDRNFQETQYF. DNA for the CDR3: TGTGCCTGGGACAGAAACTTCCAAGAGACCCAGTACTTC.

This sequence joins TRBV5-8 and TRBJ2-5, with a possible D match to TRBD2 (6 bases). V was trimmed by 0 bases and J by 7 bases, leaving 16 bases between them. The CDR3 is 15 amino acids. Germline CDR1 is SGHTS and CDR2 is YDEGEE. The CDR3: CASSLGLTSRATQYF. The CDR3 DNA reads TGTGCCAGCAGCTTGGGGCTAACTAGCAGGGCGACCCAGTACTTC.

The rearrangement uses TRBV4-1 and TRBJ2-1, with 10 nucleotides matching TRBD1. The CDR3 runs 15 residues. The germline V gene encodes CDR1 MGHRA and CDR2 YSYEKL. With 0 bases clipped from V and 14 bases from J, the junction kept 10 bases outside the gene matches. The chain's CDR3 is CASSQETRDRGVEFF. Here the CDR3 DNA reads TGCGCCAGCAGCCAAGAAACCCGGGACAGGGGAGTTGAGTTCTTC.

The chain couples TRBV6-5 to TRBJ2-2, with D unclear. Germline CDR1 MNHEY, CDR2 SVGAGI. This CDR3 has 15 residues. Trimming took off 1 base at V and 1 base at J, with 7 bases between the two ends. The CDR3 loop reads CASSYFFQNTGELFF. The CDR3, as DNA: TGTGCCAGCAGTTACTTTTTTCAGAACACCGGGGAGCTGTTTTTT.

The chain links TRBV29-1 to TRBJ1-2; D might be TRBD1 (5 bases). Germline assignment: CDR1 SQVTM and CDR2 ANQGSEA. Trimming pared 0 bases from V and 4 bases from J, leaving 6 bases between. This CDR3 has 12 residues. Here the CDR3 DNA reads TGCAGCGTTGAAGACGACAGCTATGGCTACACCTTC. Translated, it gives CSVEDDSYGYTF.